A selection of T cell receptor beta chains follows, all from one sample in a study of blood T cell repertoires in COVID-19. Produced via immunoSEQ multiplex PCR; TCRdb's table is partial and in-frame only. The data hold 20,000 to 25,000 clones, with around 89% observed a single time. The sample taken for sequencing was peripheral blood. All receptors derive from an older man with acute or convalescent COVID-19. Both conserved end residues are part of each CDR3. The order of the fields is CDR3 DNA, CDR3 protein, V gene, J gene, clone size, D gene. A D gene is named only where the DNA matches it firmly. Clone size appears in some rows only: once, few, many, or a class for an expanded clone.

TGTGCCAGCAGCTCCCGAACAGGGGCAGGGCAGTACTTC,CASSSRTGAGQYF,TRBV11-2,TRBJ2-7,few,TRBD1
TGCGCCAGCAGCTTGTCCGGTGCAACTAATGAAAAACTGTTTTTT,CASSLSGATNEKLFF,TRBV5-1,TRBJ1-4,-,-
TGTGCCAGCAGTTACAGCGGGAGGGCAGATACGCAGTATTTT,CASSYSGRADTQYF,TRBV6-5,TRBJ2-3,-,TRBD2
TGTGCCTGGAGTCCGGGACAGGGACCAAGCACAGATACGCAGTATTTT,CAWSPGQGPSTDTQYF,TRBV30,TRBJ2-3,once,TRBD1
TGCGCCAGCAGCCCCAGACCGTACCGGGACAGGGGGGCCTACGAGCAGTACTTC,CASSPRPYRDRGAYEQYF,TRBV5-1,TRBJ2-7,-,TRBD1
TGTGCCAGCAGTTTGAGATTTATTAATTCACCCCTCCACTTT,CASSLRFINSPLHF,TRBV28,TRBJ1-6,-,-
TGTGCCAGCAGTGTTAAGGGGGCTGGAAACACCATATATTTT,CASSVKGAGNTIYF,TRBV2,TRBJ1-3,-,-
TGTGCCAGCAGTTATGGGGGCAGAGAGCAGTACTTC,CASSYGGREQYF,TRBV6-5,TRBJ2-7,-,-
TGCGCCAGCAGCCAAACTAGCGGGACCCACAATGAGCAGTTCTTC,CASSQTSGTHNEQFF,TRBV5-1,TRBJ2-1,-,TRBD2
TGCGCCAGCAGCCAAGAAGGGGGGGCTTGGGGCACTGAAGCTTTCTTT,CASSQEGGAWGTEAFF,TRBV4-1,TRBJ1-1,-,-
TGCGCCAGCAGCTTGAAGGGACTAGGGGGTGAGCAGTACTTC,CASSLKGLGGEQYF,TRBV5-1,TRBJ2-7,-,TRBD2
TGTGCCAGCAGCTTAGTGGCTGGGGGGGAGTCCGAGCAGTACTTC,CASSLVAGGESEQYF,TRBV11-2,TRBJ2-7,-,TRBD2
TGCGCCAGCAGTGAGTCGCGGGGGGTTTACGAGCAGTACTTC,CASSESRGVYEQYF,TRBV10-1,TRBJ2-7,-,TRBD2
TGTGCCAGCACCGCTAGCGGCCCGAGGTCCTACAATGAGCAGTTCTTC,CASTASGPRSYNEQFF,TRBV27,TRBJ2-1,-,TRBD2
TGCGCCAGCAGCCATCCAGGGACCTACAATGAGCAGTTCTTC,CASSHPGTYNEQFF,TRBV4-1,TRBJ2-1,-,-
TGTGCCAGCAGCTTTGGAGCCGATCAGCCCCAGCATTTT,CASSFGADQPQHF,TRBV7-9,TRBJ1-5,-,-
TGTGCCAGCAGTTCCGTCACAGATACGCAGTATTTT,CASSSVTDTQYF,TRBV6-2/TRBV6-3,TRBJ2-3,-,-
TGCGCCAGCAGCCAAGATGGGACAGAGGATGGCTACACCTTC,CASSQDGTEDGYTF,TRBV4-1,TRBJ1-2,-,TRBD1
TGTGCCAGCAGTTCCAGCGGGGGTAGCTCTGGAAACACCATATATTTT,CASSSSGGSSGNTIYF,TRBV2,TRBJ1-3,-,-
TGCAGTGCTAGTTTAGAAAAACTGTTTTTT,CSASLEKLFF,TRBV20-1,TRBJ1-4,-,-
TGTGCCAGCAGCCAGGACCACTCTCGCTGGGACTCGTCCTACGAGCAGTACTTC,CASSQDHSRWDSSYEQYF,TRBV4-2,TRBJ2-7,-,-
TGTGCCAGCAGCTTAGCGAGGACATCCCAAGTAGCCAAAAACATTCAGTACTTC,CASSLARTSQVAKNIQYF,TRBV7-8,TRBJ2-4,-,-
TGTGCCAGTAGTATAGCCAATCCGGGACAGGCCACCTACGAGCAGTACTTC,CASSIANPGQATYEQYF,TRBV19,TRBJ2-7,-,TRBD1
TGTGCCAGGAGTGGCGGGGGGCTTCCTAGCACAGATACGCAGTATTTT,CARSGGGLPSTDTQYF,TRBV2,TRBJ2-3,-,TRBD2
TGTGCCAGCAGTACGAGGGTCAATCAGCCCCAGCATTTT,CASSTRVNQPQHF,TRBV6-5,TRBJ1-5,-,-
TGTGCCAGCAGCCCTCGGACTAGCGGGAGTGATGAGCAGTTCTTC,CASSPRTSGSDEQFF,TRBV7-6,TRBJ2-1,-,TRBD2
TGTGCCAGCAGCCAAGGACAGGGGAATTCACCCCTCCACTTT,CASSQGQGNSPLHF,TRBV3-1/TRBV3-2,TRBJ1-6,-,TRBD1
TGTGCCATCAGTGGACAGGTAGGCCCTGGGGCCAACGTCCTGACTTTC,CAISGQVGPGANVLTF,TRBV10-3,TRBJ2-6,-,-
TGTGCCAGCAGGCAGGGGGACGGCTACACCTTC,CASRQGDGYTF,TRBV2,TRBJ1-2,-,TRBD1
TGTGCCAGCAGCTTCGTATCCAGCACAGATACGCAGTATTTT,CASSFVSSTDTQYF,TRBV7-9,TRBJ2-3,-,-
TGTGCCAGCAGCAAGACTAGCGGGAGGTTCAATGAGCAGTTCTTC,CASSKTSGRFNEQFF,TRBV7-9,TRBJ2-1,-,TRBD2
TGTGCCAGCAGTGAAGTTCTTAACAATGAGCAGTTCTTC,CASSEVLNNEQFF,TRBV2,TRBJ2-1,-,-
TGTGCCAGCTCACCGTTCGATAATTCACCCCTCCACTTT,CASSPFDNSPLHF,TRBV18,TRBJ1-6,-,-
TGTGCCAGCCGGCTTGGGGGCACCTACGAGCAGTACTTC,CASRLGGTYEQYF,TRBV6-5,TRBJ2-7,few,-
TGCGCCAGCAGCGTGGACAGGGGGCAGGTGAACACTGAAGCTTTCTTT,CASSVDRGQVNTEAFF,TRBV5-1,TRBJ1-1,once,TRBD1
TGCGCCAGCAGCCCGGGACAGGGGCTTAGCTCTGGGGCCAACGTCCTGACTTTC,CASSPGQGLSSGANVLTF,TRBV5-1,TRBJ2-6,-,TRBD1
TGTGCCAGCAGTGAAGCTGGGGGACTAGCGGGACCTAGGGGCTACGAGCAGTACTTC,CASSEAGGLAGPRGYEQYF,TRBV2,TRBJ2-7,-,TRBD2
TGTGCCGGAAGGACATACCCGCGCTCTGGGGCCAACGTCCTGACTTTC,CAGRTYPRSGANVLTF,TRBV28,TRBJ2-6,-,-
TGTGCCAGCTCACCAGGGGACAGGGGCGACTATGGCTACACCTTC,CASSPGDRGDYGYTF,TRBV18,TRBJ1-2,-,TRBD1
TGCAGCGTTGACCGTACCGGGACATTCCAAGAGACCCAGTACTTC,CSVDRTGTFQETQYF,TRBV29-1,TRBJ2-5,-,-
TGTGCCAGCAGTTACCGGACAGGGGCTTTCGGAGAACTGTTTTTT,CASSYRTGAFGELFF,TRBV6-5,TRBJ1-4,-,TRBD1
TGTGCCAGCAGCGGGGCCTTCTCCTACGAGCAGTACTTC,CASSGAFSYEQYF,TRBV5-4,TRBJ2-7,few,-
TGTGCCAGCAGCTTAGCTTGGCGGGGCCCAGATACGCAGTATTTT,CASSLAWRGPDTQYF,TRBV7-2,TRBJ2-3,-,-
TGTGCCAGCAGCCCGTATTCAGGGACAGACTATGGCTACACCTTC,CASSPYSGTDYGYTF,TRBV3-1/TRBV3-2,TRBJ1-2,-,TRBD1
TGTGCCAGCAACCCCCTTTTGGGCATCCAAGAGACCCAGTACTTC,CASNPLLGIQETQYF,TRBV7-9,TRBJ2-5,-,-
TGTGCCAGCAGCCCGGACAGTTCCTACAATGAGCAGTTCTTC,CASSPDSSYNEQFF,TRBV28,TRBJ2-1,-,-
TGTGCCACCCACCGGGCGGGGGCCTCCTACGAGCAGTACTTC,CATHRAGASYEQYF,TRBV10-3,TRBJ2-7,-,-
TGTGCCAGCAGCTGGACGGGACTTAAGAATTCACCCCTCCACTTT,CASSWTGLKNSPLHF,TRBV7-9,TRBJ1-6,-,-
TGTGCCAGCAGTTTACAGGGGGCTGCAACTAATGAAAAACTGTTTTTT,CASSLQGAATNEKLFF,TRBV5-6,TRBJ1-4,-,TRBD1